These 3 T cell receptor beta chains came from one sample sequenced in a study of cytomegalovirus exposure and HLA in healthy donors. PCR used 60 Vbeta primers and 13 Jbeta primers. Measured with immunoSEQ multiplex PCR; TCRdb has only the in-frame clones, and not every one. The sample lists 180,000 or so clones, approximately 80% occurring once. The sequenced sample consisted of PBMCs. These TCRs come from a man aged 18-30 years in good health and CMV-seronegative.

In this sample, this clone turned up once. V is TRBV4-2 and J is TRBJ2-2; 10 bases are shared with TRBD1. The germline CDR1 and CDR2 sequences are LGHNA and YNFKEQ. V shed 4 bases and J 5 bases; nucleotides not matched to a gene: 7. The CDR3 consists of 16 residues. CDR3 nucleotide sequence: TGTGCCAGCAGCCGGGACGGACAGGGGGTTACCGGGGAGCTGTTTTTT. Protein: CASSRDGQGVTGELFF.

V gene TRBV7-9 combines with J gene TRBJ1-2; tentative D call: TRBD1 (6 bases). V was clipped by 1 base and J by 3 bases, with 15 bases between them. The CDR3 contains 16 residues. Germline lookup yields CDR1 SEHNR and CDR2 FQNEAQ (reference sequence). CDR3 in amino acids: CASSLGRGGLDYGYTF. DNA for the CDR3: TGTGCCAGCAGCTTAGGACGGGGGGGGCTCGACTATGGCTACACCTTC.

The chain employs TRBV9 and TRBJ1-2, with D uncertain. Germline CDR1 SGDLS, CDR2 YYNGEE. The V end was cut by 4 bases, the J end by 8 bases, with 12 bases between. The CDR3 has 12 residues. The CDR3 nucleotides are TGTGCCAGCAGCACCCGTCTTGGCGGCTACACCTTC. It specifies CASSTRLGGYTF.